The present T cell receptor beta chain was sequenced within a study of CD8+ T cells in alopecia areata. On the study more broadly: Treated patients were scored for severity by percent of scalp affected. Overall study results and limits: In scalp and blood during tofacitinib, many expanded lesional clones persisted. Scalp specimens additionally yield sequences from normal skin's resident alphabeta T cells. Expanded CD8+ clones among the top 100, as well as scalp clonality, were significantly decreased by tofacitinib.

This CDR3 region has 12 residues. Trimming removed 7 bases at V and 2 bases at J, with 12 bases between. In germline, CDR1 is GTSNPN, CDR2 SVGIG (reference sequence). Described treatment: oral pan-JAK inhibitor, 5-10 mg twice daily. cDNA serving as the sequencing template came from extracted, reverse transcribed RNA. Measured with immunoSEQ multiplex PCR; TCRdb has only the in-frame clones, and not every one. The sample has over 150,000 clones; roughly three fifths are singletons. Details on this clone: The antigen is not known.

The sequences come from CD4+ T cells sorted from blood, collected at week 4, from a patient treated with tofacitinib. The gene calls are TRBV30 and TRBJ2-7; either TRBD1 or TRBD2 may supply D (5 bases each). The clonotype originates from a human donor with alopecia areata. As DNA, the CDR3 is TGTGCCTTTGGGGACGAGGCCTACGAGCAGTACTTC. Translated, it gives CAFGDEAYEQYF.